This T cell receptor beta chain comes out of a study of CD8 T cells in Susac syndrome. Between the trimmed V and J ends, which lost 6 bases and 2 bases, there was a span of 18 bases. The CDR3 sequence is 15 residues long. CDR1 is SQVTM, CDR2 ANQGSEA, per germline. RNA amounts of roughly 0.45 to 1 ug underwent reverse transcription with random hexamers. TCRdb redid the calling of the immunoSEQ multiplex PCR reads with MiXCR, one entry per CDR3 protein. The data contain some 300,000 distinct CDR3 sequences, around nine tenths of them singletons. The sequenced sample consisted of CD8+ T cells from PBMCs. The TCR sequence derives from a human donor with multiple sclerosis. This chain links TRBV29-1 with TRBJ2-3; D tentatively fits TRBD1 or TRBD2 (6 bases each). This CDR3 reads CSVVRGEHDTDTQYF. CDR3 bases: TGCAGCGTCGTTAGGGGGGAACACGACACAGATACGCAGTATTTT.